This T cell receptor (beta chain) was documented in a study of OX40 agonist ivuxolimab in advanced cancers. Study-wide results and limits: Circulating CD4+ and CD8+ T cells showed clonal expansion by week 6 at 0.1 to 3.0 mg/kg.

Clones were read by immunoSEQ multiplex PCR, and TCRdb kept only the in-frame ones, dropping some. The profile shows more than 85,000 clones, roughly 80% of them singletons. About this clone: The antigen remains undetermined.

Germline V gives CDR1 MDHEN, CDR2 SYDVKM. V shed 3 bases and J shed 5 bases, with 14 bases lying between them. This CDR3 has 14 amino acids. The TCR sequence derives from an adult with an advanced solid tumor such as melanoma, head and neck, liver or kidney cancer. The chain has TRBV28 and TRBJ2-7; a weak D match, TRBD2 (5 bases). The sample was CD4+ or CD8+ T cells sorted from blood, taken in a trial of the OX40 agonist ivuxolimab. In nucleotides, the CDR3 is TGTGCCAGCAGTTTCGTTAGCGCTCTAAACGAGCAGTACTTC. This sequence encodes CASSFVSALNEQYF.